This T cell receptor beta chain emerged from a study of blood T cell repertoires in COVID-19. About the study: Donors in the United States, Italy and Spain gave samples during acute or convalescent COVID-19.

Trimming took 0 bases from V and 5 from J, leaving 8 bases between them. The germline gives CDR1 SGDLS, CDR2 YYNGEE. This CDR3 region has 13 residues. Under the authors' procedure: For nucleated cells, counts were estimated from reference gene primer amplification. The data were produced by immunoSEQ multiplex PCR, yet TCRdb's version contains in-frame clones alone and is incomplete. The DNA was the basis for D and trimming; V, J and clone size are from that table. This sample has 30,000 to 45,000 clones, with just under 85% found just once. This clone was observed a few times. This receptor was identified in a human donor in a cohort sampled during active COVID-19. J is TRBJ1-1 and V is TRBV9, with a tentative D call TRBD1 (5 bases). The source material was peripheral blood. CDR3 in amino acids: CASSVGQGTEAFF. The DNA for the CDR3 is TGTGCCAGCAGCGTAGGCCAGGGAACTGAAGCTTTCTTT.